This TCR beta chain was found in a study of response to subunit inactivated influenza vaccine. Study-wide results and caveats: Authors suggested seasonal influenza vaccinations each recruit few new T cells.

This clonotype was counted only a few times. Its antigen is unknown. MiXCR was run by TCRdb on the RT-PCR reads, yielding one entry per CDR3 protein. The data contain some 300,000 distinct CDR3 sequences, 22% of them singletons. From germline, CDR1 is MGHRA and CDR2 YSYEKL. V was cut by 1 base and J by 0 bases, with 13 bases left in between. The CDR3 is 16 amino acids. The V call is TRBV4-1, the J call TRBJ2-7; D gene unclear. The receptor's source is a man between 50 and 69 years old who received an inactivated influenza vaccine. This sample comprised PBMCs from blood, obtained roughly 20 months after vaccination. The DNA of the CDR3 is TGCGCCAGCAGCCAAGTCGGTCGGTTGCCCTCCTACGAGCAGTACTTC. Protein product: CASSQVGRLPSYEQYF.